The rows below give T cell receptor beta chains drawn from one sample of a study of cytomegalovirus exposure and HLA in healthy donors. Some clones are missing from TCRdb's copy, which holds only in-frame ones; the method was immunoSEQ multiplex PCR. The sample records roughly 220,000 clones, around 80% being singletons. The sequenced material came from PBMCs. The source is a man aged 50-59 years in good health and CMV-seronegative. CDR3s include the opening cysteine and the closing phenylalanine or tryptophan. The D gene is left open where the match is weak. Some rows have no size entry. The others give once, few or many, or a class for an expanded clone.

. TRBJ2-7 . TRBV5-4 CASSRDTSYEQYF TGTGCCAGCAGCCGGGACACTTCCTACGAGCAGTACTTC
. TRBJ1-2 . TRBV7-9 CSSSLASGRGGYGYTF TGTTCCAGCAGCTTAGCATCGGGCAGGGGCGGCTATGGCTACACCTTC
. TRBJ2-2 TRBD2 TRBV10-3 CAISEGGEGTGELFF TGTGCCATCAGTGAAGGCGGGGAGGGCACCGGGGAGCTGTTTTTT
once TRBJ2-7 TRBD1 TRBV28 CASSRQGPRYEQYF TGTGCCAGCAGCCGACAGGGACCCCGGTACGAGCAGTACTTC
. TRBJ1-1 . TRBV4-2 CASSQEGGLRGTEAFF TGTGCCAGCAGCCAAGAGGGGGGACTGCGGGGAACTGAAGCTTTCTTT
few TRBJ2-4 TRBD1 TRBV5-8 CASSWGQLQYF TGTGCCAGCAGCTGGGGACAGCTTCAGTACTTC
. TRBJ1-1 . TRBV10-2 CASSDSEAFF TGCGCCAGCTCGGACAGTGAAGCTTTCTTT
. TRBJ1-3 TRBD1 TRBV2 CASSGLGQQLLTGNTIYF TGTGCCAGCAGTGGGTTGGGACAGCAACTGCTTACTGGAAACACCATATATTTT
. TRBJ2-2 . TRBV30 CAWTGGRTGANTGELFF TGTGCCTGGACAGGGGGGAGAACAGGCGCGAACACCGGGGAGCTGTTTTTT
few TRBJ2-3 TRBD1 TRBV19 CASSFPGQGTDTQYF TGTGCCAGTAGTTTCCCGGGACAGGGAACAGATACGCAGTATTTT
. TRBJ2-1 . TRBV7-6 CASSRTVTTYNEQFF TGTGCCAGCAGCCGGACTGTGACAACCTACAATGAGCAGTTCTTC
once TRBJ1-4 . TRBV19 CASRFGEKLFF TGTGCCAGTAGGTTCGGTGAAAAACTGTTTTTT
. TRBJ1-5 TRBD1 TRBV7-8 CAVDRVIRGPQHF TGTGCGGTCGACAGGGTAATTCGTGGGCCCCAGCATTTT
. TRBJ1-1 . TRBV19 CASSIRGGNTEAFF TGTGCCAGTAGTATAAGGGGGGGAAACACTGAAGCTTTCTTT
. TRBJ2-1 TRBD2 TRBV7-9 CASSLEGGRARNEQFF TGTGCCAGCAGCTTAGAAGGTGGGAGGGCTCGCAATGAGCAGTTCTTC
few TRBJ2-1 . TRBV2 CASSLQGQEYNEQFF TGTGCCAGCAGCCTGCAGGGTCAAGAGTACAATGAGCAGTTCTTC
. TRBJ2-2 . TRBV27 CASSLFRGSGTGELFF TGTGCCAGCAGTTTATTTCGGGGGAGCGGCACCGGGGAGCTGTTTTTT
. TRBJ2-7 TRBD1 TRBV13 CASSSGTGDISYEQYF TGTGCCAGCAGCTCGGGGACAGGGGACATCTCCTACGAGCAGTACTTC
. TRBJ2-7 . TRBV11-2 CASSLVTEHKVAQYF TGTGCCAGCAGCTTAGTCACCGAGCATAAGGTAGCCCAGTACTTC
. TRBJ2-2 . TRBV28 CASSLLSGVITGELFF TGTGCCAGCAGTTTATTATCGGGAGTAATCACCGGGGAGCTGTTTTTT
. TRBJ2-1 TRBD2 TRBV6-4 CASSGTSGNEQFF TGTGCCAGCAGTGGGACTAGCGGGAATGAGCAGTTCTTC
few TRBJ1-2 TRBD1 TRBV5-5 CASSGGQGSGYTF TGTGCCAGCAGCGGGGGACAGGGGTCTGGCTACACCTTC
. TRBJ1-5 TRBD1 TRBV28 CASRGDSYNQPQHF TGTGCCAGCAGAGGGGACAGCTATAATCAGCCCCAGCATTTT
. TRBJ2-4 TRBD1 TRBV29-1 CSVGIRDRVSKNIQYF TGCAGCGTTGGCATCCGGGACAGGGTGTCCAAAAACATTCAGTACTTC